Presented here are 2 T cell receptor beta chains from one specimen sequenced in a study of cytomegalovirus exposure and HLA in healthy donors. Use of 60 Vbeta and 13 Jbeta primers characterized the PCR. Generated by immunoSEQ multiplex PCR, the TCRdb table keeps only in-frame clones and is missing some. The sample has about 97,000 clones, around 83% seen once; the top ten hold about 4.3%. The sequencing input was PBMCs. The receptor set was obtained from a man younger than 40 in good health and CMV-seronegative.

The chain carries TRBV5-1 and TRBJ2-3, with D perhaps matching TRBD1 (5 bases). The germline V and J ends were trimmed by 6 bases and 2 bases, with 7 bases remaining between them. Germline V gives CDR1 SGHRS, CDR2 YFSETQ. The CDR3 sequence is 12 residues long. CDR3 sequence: CASMTDTDTQYF. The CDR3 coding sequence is TGCGCCAGCATGACAGACACAGATACGCAGTATTTT.

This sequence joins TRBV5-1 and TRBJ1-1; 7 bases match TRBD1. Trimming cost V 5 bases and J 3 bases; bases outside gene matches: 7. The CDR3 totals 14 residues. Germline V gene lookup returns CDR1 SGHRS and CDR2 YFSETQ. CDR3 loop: CASRLTGSDTEAFF. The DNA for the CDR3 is TGCGCCAGCAGATTGACAGGGAGTGACACTGAAGCTTTCTTT.